This entry describes one T cell receptor beta chain. The target antigen is unknown. In TCRdb, the reads were re-called with MiXCR into one record per CDR3 protein. The repertoire includes about 500,000 distinct CDR3 sequences, 30% to 40% of them detected once, and roughly a sixth sits in the top ten. This specimen belongs to a study of T cell repertoires in cytomegalovirus infection. Background on the study: HLA-C-restricted CMV epitopes, recently identified, and well-studied HLA-B-restricted ones were used by the study.

Study-level results: Carriage of CMV together with the relevant HLA was identifiable through cumulative public TCR beta family frequency. Dominating the ex vivo response were HLA-C-restricted CMV-specific TCR beta clonotypes.

Between the trimmed V and J ends, which lost 9 bases and 8 bases, there was a span of 19 bases. The CDR3 loop spans 14 amino acids. Germline CDR1 reads LNHDA; CDR2 reads SQIVND (reference sequence). The specimen was cultured PBMCs, collected from culture after CMV antigen stimulation. This TCR derives from a human donor in good health (CMV status not recorded). Some clones in this sample may be carry-over from other donors' samples. This chain joins TRBV19 and TRBJ1-4; a weak D match, TRBD1 (6 bases). In DNA, the CDR3 is TGTGCCAGCCGCCCGGGGGCCGGAGACGAAAAACTGTTTTTT. It is translated as CASRPGAGDEKLFF.